Listed below are T cell receptor beta chains from one sample, sequenced in a study of control samples from healthy donors and cancer patients. The repertoire was sequenced with immunoSEQ multiplex PCR; TCRdb's copy has only in-frame clones and lacks some. The sample shows more than 60,000 clones, under 90% of them seen only once. Sequencing was carried out using PBMCs. The receptors here all came from a woman aged 50 to 60 with colorectal cancer. The CDR3 runs from the conserved cysteine through the conserved F or W. D genes are given only for firm matches.

J gene: TRBJ2-1; V gene: TRBV7-2; D gene: TRBD1; CDR3 DNA: TGTGCCAGCAGCCCGGACAGGGTCAGCGGTGAGCAGTTCTTC; CDR3 protein: CASSPDRVSGEQFF
J gene: TRBJ2-3; V gene: TRBV21-1; D gene: NA; CDR3 DNA: TGTGCCAGCAGCCCGGGACAGACCAGCGGCACAGATACGCAGTATTTT; CDR3 protein: CASSPGQTSGTDTQYF
J gene: TRBJ1-1; V gene: TRBV12-5; D gene: NA; CDR3 DNA: TGTGCTAGTGGTTTGGTAGTGGGGCGGCTGAACACTGAAGCTTTCTTT; CDR3 protein: CASGLVVGRLNTEAFF
J gene: TRBJ2-2; V gene: TRBV6-5; D gene: NA; CDR3 DNA: TGTGCCAGCAGTTATGGGGGAAACACCGGGGAGCTGTTTTTT; CDR3 protein: CASSYGGNTGELFF
J gene: TRBJ1-5; V gene: TRBV15; D gene: NA; CDR3 DNA: TGTGCCACCAACCCAAACACTGAAGGTCAGCCCCAGCATTTT; CDR3 protein: CATNPNTEGQPQHF
J gene: TRBJ1-1; V gene: TRBV4-1; D gene: NA; CDR3 DNA: TGCGCCAGCAGCCAAGAGCGGACAGTCAGGCGGGGGGTGAACACTGAAGCTTTCTTT; CDR3 protein: CASSQERTVRRGVNTEAFF
J gene: TRBJ1-5; V gene: TRBV5-1; D gene: TRBD1; CDR3 DNA: TGCGCCAGCAGCGACGGGACAGGGGATAATCAGCCCCAGCATTTT; CDR3 protein: CASSDGTGDNQPQHF
J gene: TRBJ1-2; V gene: TRBV10-3; D gene: NA; CDR3 DNA: TGTGCCATCAACGGTCGGGCCGCCCAGGGTGGGGATGGCTACACCTTC; CDR3 protein: CAINGRAAQGGDGYTF
J gene: TRBJ1-4; V gene: TRBV6-5; D gene: NA; CDR3 DNA: TGTGCCAGCAGTTTTTTGGGACTGGGTAATGAAAAACTGTTTTTT; CDR3 protein: CASSFLGLGNEKLFF
J gene: TRBJ1-4; V gene: TRBV7-9; D gene: TRBD1; CDR3 DNA: TGTGCCAGCAGCTTAGGATCGGACAGGGGAGGAAAACTGTTTTTT; CDR3 protein: CASSLGSDRGGKLFF
J gene: TRBJ2-5; V gene: TRBV6-2/TRBV6-3; D gene: TRBD2; CDR3 DNA: TGTGCCAGCAGTTTTTTTCCCGGGACTAGCGGGGGAGAAGAGACCCAGTACTTC; CDR3 protein: CASSFFPGTSGGEETQYF
J gene: TRBJ1-6; V gene: TRBV14; D gene: TRBD1; CDR3 DNA: TGTGCCAGCAGGTCCGGGACAGGGAATTCACCCCTCCACTTT; CDR3 protein: CASRSGTGNSPLHF
J gene: TRBJ1-2; V gene: TRBV6-6; D gene: NA; CDR3 DNA: TGTGCCAGCAGTCGAGATTGGACAGAGAACTATGGCTACACCTTC; CDR3 protein: CASSRDWTENYGYTF
J gene: TRBJ2-3; V gene: TRBV5-6; D gene: NA; CDR3 DNA: TGTGCCAGCACCATCGGGGGCAGGCGGCAGGTTGCACAAAAGTATTTT; CDR3 protein: CASTIGGRRQVAQKYF
J gene: TRBJ1-1; V gene: TRBV14; D gene: NA; CDR3 DNA: TGTGCCAGCAGCCAAGCATTGCAGGCCTCCATGAACACTGAAGCTTTCTTT; CDR3 protein: CASSQALQASMNTEAFF